A selection of T cell receptor beta chains follows, all from one sample in a study of human T cells and chemical hapten exposure. TCRdb re-called the RACE reads through MiXCR, storing one row per CDR3 protein. Here the sample spans approximately 370,000 distinct CDR3 sequences, around 5.5% being singletons. This sample comprised whole blood, obtained in connection with sensitization to the hapten diphenylcyclopropenone (DPC). The origin of the receptors is a woman aged 18-29 years with alopecia areata. Some clones in this sample may be carry-over from other donors' samples. The CDR3 runs from the conserved cysteine through the conserved F or W. A D gene is named only where the DNA matches it firmly. Expanded clones get a size class; other rows say once, few or many, or leave the size out.

TRBD1	TRBV6-6	-	TRBJ1-1	CASSYSAGQGTEAFF	TGTGCCAGCAGTTACTCGGCGGGACAGGGGACTGAAGCTTTCTTT
TRBD1	TRBV18	few	TRBJ1-5	CASSSQGAGSNQPQHF	TGTGCCAGCTCATCACAGGGGGCAGGAAGCAATCAGCCCCAGCATTTT
TRBD1	TRBV5-5	many	TRBJ2-1	CASSPGTGGNEQFF	TGTGCCAGCAGCCCCGGGACAGGTGGGAATGAGCAGTTCTTC
-	TRBV7-9	many	TRBJ2-3	CASSRPTGSTDTQYF	TGTGCCAGCAGTCGCCCGACCGGGAGCACAGATACGCAGTATTTT
TRBD1	TRBV7-9	few	TRBJ1-1	CASLRGAGGTEAFF	TGTGCCAGCCTGAGAGGGGCAGGGGGCACTGAAGCTTTCTTT
-	TRBV21-1	few	TRBJ1-1	CASSNGGGSNTEAFF	TGTGCCAGCAGCAATGGGGGAGGGTCGAACACTGAAGCTTTCTTT
TRBD2	TRBV10-3	few	TRBJ2-3	CAISRTSGVTDTQYF	TGTGCCATCAGTCGGACTAGCGGGGTCACAGATACGCAGTATTTT
TRBD2	TRBV25-1	many	TRBJ2-1	CASSGGIGTYNEQFF	TGTGCCAGCAGCGGGGGGATCGGGACCTACAATGAGCAGTTCTTC
-	TRBV12-3/TRBV12-4	-	TRBJ2-1	CASSWMREQFF	TGTGCCAGCAGTTGGATGAGGGAGCAGTTCTTC
-	TRBV3-1	few	TRBJ1-5	CASSQGGRGWSQPQHF	TGTGCCAGCAGCCAAGGAGGTAGGGGTTGGAGTCAGCCCCAGCATTTT
-	TRBV6-6	-	TRBJ2-7	CASTTGQDYGEQYF	TGTGCCAGCACCACAGGACAGGACTACGGCGAGCAGTACTTC
-	TRBV28	many	TRBJ1-1	CASSQNQAFF	TGTGCCAGCAGTCAGAATCAAGCTTTCTTT
-	TRBV4-2	-	TRBJ1-5	CASSQGRAGPEPQHF	TGTGCCAGCAGCCAAGGCCGTGCGGGGCCGGAGCCCCAGCATTTT
TRBD1	TRBV7-9	many	TRBJ1-6	CASRRTGVSDSPLHF	TGTGCCAGCAGACGGACAGGGGTATCGGATTCACCCCTCCACTTT
-	TRBV7-9	-	TRBJ2-1	CASSQGGTYNEQFF	TGTGCCAGCAGCCAGGGTGGCACCTACAATGAGCAGTTCTTC
TRBD2	TRBV28	-	TRBJ2-2	CASSLGGLNTGELFF	TGTGCCAGCAGTTTAGGGGGACTAAACACCGGGGAGCTGTTTTTT
-	TRBV5-4	few	TRBJ2-1	CASNTGGPSGASYNEQFF	TGTGCCAGCAATACAGGGGGACCTAGCGGGGCCTCCTACAATGAGCAGTTCTTC
-	TRBV28	many	TRBJ1-1	CASSPGAITEAFF	TGTGCCAGCAGCCCAGGGGCGATCACTGAAGCTTTCTTT
-	TRBV6-6	many	TRBJ2-3	CASSPSRQGGQTDTQYF	TGTGCCAGCAGCCCCAGCCGTCAGGGGGGCCAGACAGATACGCAGTATTTT
TRBD2	TRBV28	many	TRBJ2-1	CASSSRIAGGTYNEQFF	TGTGCCAGCAGTTCCAGGATAGCGGGGGGCACATACAATGAGCAGTTCTTC
TRBD1	TRBV15	-	TRBJ2-7	CATSREPGQGYEQYF	TGTGCCACCAGCAGGGAGCCAGGACAGGGTTACGAGCAGTACTTC
-	TRBV29-1	few	TRBJ1-2	CTAFYEFYGYTF	TGCACAGCGTTCTATGAATTCTATGGCTACACCTTC